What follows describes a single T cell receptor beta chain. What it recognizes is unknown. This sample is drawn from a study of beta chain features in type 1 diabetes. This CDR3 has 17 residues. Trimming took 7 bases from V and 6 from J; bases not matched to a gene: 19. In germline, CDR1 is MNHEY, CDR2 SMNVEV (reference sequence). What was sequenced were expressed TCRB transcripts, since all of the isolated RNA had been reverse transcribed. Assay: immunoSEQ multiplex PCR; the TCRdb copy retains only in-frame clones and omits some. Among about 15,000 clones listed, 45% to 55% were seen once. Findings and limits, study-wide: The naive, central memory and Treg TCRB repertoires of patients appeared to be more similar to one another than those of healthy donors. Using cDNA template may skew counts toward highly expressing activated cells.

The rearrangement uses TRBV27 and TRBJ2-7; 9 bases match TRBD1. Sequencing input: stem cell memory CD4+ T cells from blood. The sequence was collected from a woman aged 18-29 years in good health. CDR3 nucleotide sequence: TGTGCCAGCACCTTAATCGGACAGGGGAAAGGTGTAGGCGAGCAGTACTTC. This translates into CASTLIGQGKGVGEQYF.